The following is a T cell receptor (beta chain) sequence with its context. Its antigen is still unknown. TCRdb's table, derived via immunoSEQ multiplex PCR, lists solely in-frame clones and lacks some. The sample has 150,000 to 200,000 clones; 85% to 95% are singletons. The sample is drawn from a study of T cell responses to AZD1222 COVID-19 vaccine. Findings and limits, study-wide: In the spike-specific TCR repertoire, nearly half reportedly target unmutated variant regions. Only after the peak T cell response were repertoires sampled.

The CDR3 is 13 residues long. Per the germline V gene, CDR1 is SGHDN and CDR2 is FVKESK. V lost 5 bases, J lost 0 bases, and 0 bases stayed unmatched. This TCR was sampled from an adult who received the AZD1222 COVID-19 vaccine. The starting material was peripheral blood, obtained 28 days after the second AZD1222 dose. The chain joins TRBV14 to TRBJ2-7, with TRBD2 matching over 8 bases. CDR3 sequence reads: CASSTSGSYEQYF. In DNA form, the CDR3 reads TGTGCCAGCAGCACTAGCGGCTCCTACGAGCAGTACTTC.